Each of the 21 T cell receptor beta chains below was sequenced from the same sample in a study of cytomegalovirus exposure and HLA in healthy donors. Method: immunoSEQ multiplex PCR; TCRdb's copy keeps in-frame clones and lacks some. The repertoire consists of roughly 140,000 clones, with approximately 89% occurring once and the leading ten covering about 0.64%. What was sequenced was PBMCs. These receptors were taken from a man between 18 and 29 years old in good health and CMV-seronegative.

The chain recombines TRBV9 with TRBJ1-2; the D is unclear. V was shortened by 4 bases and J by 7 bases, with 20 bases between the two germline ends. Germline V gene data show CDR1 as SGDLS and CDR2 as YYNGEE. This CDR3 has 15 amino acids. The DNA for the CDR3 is TGTGCCAGCAGCTCGTTACAGACCCCTATCGGTGGCTACACCTTC. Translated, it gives CASSSLQTPIGGYTF.

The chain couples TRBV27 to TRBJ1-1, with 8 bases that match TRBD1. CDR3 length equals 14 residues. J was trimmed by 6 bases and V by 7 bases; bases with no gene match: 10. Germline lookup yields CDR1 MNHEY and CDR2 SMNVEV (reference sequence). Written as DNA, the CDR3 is TGTGCCAGCACCACCAGGGACAGGTGGCCTGAAGCTTTCTTT. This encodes CASTTRDRWPEAFF.

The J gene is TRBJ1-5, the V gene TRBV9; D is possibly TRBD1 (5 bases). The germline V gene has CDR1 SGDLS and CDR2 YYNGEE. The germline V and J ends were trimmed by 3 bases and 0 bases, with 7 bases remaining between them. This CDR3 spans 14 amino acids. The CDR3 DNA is TGTGCCAGCAGCGCAGGGTATAGCAATCAGCCCCAGCATTTT. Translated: CASSAGYSNQPQHF.

Here the CDR3 DNA reads TGTGCCAGCAGTGAATTGAGGTCGTGGTTTCCGTTCTTC. It translates to CASSELRSWFPFF. The chain links TRBV2 to TRBJ2-1; no firm D call. The V end lost 2 bases, the J end lost 15 bases, and 17 bases lay between the germline ends. Germline V gene sequence: CDR1 SNHLY, CDR2 FYNNEI. The CDR3 has 13 amino acids.

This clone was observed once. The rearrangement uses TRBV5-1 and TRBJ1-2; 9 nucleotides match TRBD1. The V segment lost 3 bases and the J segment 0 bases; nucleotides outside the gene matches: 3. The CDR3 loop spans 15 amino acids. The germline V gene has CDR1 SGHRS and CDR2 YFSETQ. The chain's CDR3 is CASSSGQGTNYGYTF. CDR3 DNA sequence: TGCGCCAGCAGCTCGGGACAGGGCACTAACTATGGCTACACCTTC.

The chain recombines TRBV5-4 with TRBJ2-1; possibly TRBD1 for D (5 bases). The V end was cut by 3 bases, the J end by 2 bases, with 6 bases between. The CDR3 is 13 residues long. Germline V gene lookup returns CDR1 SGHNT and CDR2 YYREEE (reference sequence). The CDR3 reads CASSSGTYNEQFF. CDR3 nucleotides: TGTGCCAGCAGCTCAGGGACCTACAATGAGCAGTTCTTC.

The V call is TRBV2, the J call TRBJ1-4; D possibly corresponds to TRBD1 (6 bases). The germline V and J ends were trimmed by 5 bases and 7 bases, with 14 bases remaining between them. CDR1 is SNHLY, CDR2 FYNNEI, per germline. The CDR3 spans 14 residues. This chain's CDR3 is CASSRDIAGEKLFF. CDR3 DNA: TGTGCCAGCAGTCGGGACATCGCCGGTGAAAAACTGTTTTTT.

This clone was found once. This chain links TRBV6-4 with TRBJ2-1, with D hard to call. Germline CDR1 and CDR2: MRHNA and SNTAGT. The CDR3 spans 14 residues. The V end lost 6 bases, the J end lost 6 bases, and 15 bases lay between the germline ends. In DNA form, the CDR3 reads TGTGCCAGCAGCGACACTTACTCTAGCAATGAGCAGTTCTTC. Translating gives CASSDTYSSNEQFF.

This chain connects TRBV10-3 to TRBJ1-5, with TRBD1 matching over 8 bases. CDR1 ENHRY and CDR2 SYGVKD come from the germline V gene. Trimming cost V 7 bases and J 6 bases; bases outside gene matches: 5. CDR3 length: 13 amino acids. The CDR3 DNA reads TGTGCCATCACCCGGGACAGGAGTCAGCCCCAGCATTTT. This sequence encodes CAITRDRSQPQHF.

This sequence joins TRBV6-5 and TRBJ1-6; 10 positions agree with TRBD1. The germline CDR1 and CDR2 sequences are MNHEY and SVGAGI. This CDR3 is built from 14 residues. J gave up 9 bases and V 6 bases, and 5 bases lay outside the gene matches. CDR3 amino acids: CASSWDRGSSPLHF. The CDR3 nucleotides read TGTGCCAGCAGCTGGGACAGGGGCAGTTCACCCCTCCACTTT.

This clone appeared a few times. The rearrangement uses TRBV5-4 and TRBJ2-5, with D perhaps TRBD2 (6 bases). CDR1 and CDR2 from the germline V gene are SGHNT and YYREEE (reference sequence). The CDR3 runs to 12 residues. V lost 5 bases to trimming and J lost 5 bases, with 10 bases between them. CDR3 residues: CASRGTAETQYF. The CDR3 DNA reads TGTGCCAGCAGGGGGACTGCGGAGACCCAGTACTTC. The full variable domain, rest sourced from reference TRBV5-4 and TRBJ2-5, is ETGVTQSPTHLIKTRGQQVTLRCSSQSGHNTVSWYQQALGQGPQFIFQYYREEENGRGNFPPRFSGLQFPNYSSELNVNALELDDSALYLCASRGTAETQYFGPGTRLLVL.

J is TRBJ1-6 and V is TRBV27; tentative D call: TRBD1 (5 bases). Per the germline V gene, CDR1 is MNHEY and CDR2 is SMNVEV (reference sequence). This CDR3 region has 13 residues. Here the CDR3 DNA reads TGTGCAGCGGGGGGGGGACCTAATTCACCCCTCCACTTT. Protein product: CAAGGGPNSPLHF.

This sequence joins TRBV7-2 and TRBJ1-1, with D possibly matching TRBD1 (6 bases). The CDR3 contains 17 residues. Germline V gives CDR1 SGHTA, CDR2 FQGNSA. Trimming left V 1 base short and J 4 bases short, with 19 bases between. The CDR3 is CASSLEGRQVWGTEAFF. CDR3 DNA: TGTGCCAGCAGCTTAGAGGGGAGACAGGTTTGGGGCACTGAAGCTTTCTTT.

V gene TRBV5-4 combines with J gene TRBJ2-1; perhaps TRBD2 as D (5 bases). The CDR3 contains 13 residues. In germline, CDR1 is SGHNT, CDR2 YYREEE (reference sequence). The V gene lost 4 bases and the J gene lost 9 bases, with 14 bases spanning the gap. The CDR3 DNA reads TGTGCCAGCAGCCCTCACGGGGATTTTGAGCAGTTCTTC. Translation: CASSPHGDFEQFF.

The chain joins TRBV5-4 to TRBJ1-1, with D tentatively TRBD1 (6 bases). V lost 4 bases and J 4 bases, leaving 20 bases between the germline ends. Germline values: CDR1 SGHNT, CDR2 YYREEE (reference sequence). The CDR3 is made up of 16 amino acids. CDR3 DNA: TGTGCCAGCAGCCCCCCTCGACAGGCCCCAGGCACTGAAGCTTTCTTT. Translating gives CASSPPRQAPGTEAFF.

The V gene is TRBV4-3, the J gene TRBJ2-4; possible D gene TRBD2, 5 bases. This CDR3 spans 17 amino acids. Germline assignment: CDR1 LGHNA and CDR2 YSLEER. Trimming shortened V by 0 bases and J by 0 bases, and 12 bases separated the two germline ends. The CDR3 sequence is CASSQEWETLAKNIQYF. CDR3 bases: TGCGCCAGCAGCCAAGAGTGGGAGACTCTAGCCAAAAACATTCAGTACTTC.

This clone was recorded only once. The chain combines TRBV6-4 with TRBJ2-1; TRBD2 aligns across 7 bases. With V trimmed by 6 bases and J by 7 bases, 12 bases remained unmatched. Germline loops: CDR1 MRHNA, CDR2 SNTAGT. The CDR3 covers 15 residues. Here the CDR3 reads CASSPLATGGNEQFF. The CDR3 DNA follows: TGTGCCAGCAGCCCCCTAGCTACCGGGGGGAATGAGCAGTTCTTC.

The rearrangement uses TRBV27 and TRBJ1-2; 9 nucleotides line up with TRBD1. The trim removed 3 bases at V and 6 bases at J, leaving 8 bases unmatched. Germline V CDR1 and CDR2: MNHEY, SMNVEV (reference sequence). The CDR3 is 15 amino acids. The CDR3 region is CASSFTGQGVDGYTF. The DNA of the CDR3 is TGTGCCAGCAGTTTCACGGGACAGGGAGTAGATGGCTACACCTTC.

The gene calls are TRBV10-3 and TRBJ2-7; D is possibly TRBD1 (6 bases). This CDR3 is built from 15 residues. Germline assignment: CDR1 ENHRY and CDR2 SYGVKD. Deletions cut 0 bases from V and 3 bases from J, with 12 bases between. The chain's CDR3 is CAISESMVRGYEQYF. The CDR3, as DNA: TGTGCCATCAGTGAGTCGATGGTCAGGGGCTACGAGCAGTACTTC.

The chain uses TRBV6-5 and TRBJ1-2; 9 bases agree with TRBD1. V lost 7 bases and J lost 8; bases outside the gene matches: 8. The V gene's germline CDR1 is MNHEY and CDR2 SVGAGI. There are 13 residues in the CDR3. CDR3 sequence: CASTRDRAGGYTF. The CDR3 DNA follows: TGTGCCAGCACCAGGGACAGGGCGGGCGGCTACACCTTC.

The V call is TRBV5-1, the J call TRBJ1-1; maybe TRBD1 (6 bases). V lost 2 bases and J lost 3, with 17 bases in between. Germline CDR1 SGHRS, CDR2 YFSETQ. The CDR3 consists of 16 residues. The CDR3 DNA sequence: TGCGCCAGCAGCTTCCTAACAGGGAGCGGGGACACTGAAGCTTTCTTT. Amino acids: CASSFLTGSGDTEAFF. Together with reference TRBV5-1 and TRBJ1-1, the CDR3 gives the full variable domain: KAGVTQTPRYLIKTRGQQVTLSCSPISGHRSVSWYQQTPGQGLQFLFEYFSETQRNKGNFPGRFSGRQFSNSRSEMNVSTLELGDSALYLCASSFLTGSGDTEAFFGQGTRLTVV.